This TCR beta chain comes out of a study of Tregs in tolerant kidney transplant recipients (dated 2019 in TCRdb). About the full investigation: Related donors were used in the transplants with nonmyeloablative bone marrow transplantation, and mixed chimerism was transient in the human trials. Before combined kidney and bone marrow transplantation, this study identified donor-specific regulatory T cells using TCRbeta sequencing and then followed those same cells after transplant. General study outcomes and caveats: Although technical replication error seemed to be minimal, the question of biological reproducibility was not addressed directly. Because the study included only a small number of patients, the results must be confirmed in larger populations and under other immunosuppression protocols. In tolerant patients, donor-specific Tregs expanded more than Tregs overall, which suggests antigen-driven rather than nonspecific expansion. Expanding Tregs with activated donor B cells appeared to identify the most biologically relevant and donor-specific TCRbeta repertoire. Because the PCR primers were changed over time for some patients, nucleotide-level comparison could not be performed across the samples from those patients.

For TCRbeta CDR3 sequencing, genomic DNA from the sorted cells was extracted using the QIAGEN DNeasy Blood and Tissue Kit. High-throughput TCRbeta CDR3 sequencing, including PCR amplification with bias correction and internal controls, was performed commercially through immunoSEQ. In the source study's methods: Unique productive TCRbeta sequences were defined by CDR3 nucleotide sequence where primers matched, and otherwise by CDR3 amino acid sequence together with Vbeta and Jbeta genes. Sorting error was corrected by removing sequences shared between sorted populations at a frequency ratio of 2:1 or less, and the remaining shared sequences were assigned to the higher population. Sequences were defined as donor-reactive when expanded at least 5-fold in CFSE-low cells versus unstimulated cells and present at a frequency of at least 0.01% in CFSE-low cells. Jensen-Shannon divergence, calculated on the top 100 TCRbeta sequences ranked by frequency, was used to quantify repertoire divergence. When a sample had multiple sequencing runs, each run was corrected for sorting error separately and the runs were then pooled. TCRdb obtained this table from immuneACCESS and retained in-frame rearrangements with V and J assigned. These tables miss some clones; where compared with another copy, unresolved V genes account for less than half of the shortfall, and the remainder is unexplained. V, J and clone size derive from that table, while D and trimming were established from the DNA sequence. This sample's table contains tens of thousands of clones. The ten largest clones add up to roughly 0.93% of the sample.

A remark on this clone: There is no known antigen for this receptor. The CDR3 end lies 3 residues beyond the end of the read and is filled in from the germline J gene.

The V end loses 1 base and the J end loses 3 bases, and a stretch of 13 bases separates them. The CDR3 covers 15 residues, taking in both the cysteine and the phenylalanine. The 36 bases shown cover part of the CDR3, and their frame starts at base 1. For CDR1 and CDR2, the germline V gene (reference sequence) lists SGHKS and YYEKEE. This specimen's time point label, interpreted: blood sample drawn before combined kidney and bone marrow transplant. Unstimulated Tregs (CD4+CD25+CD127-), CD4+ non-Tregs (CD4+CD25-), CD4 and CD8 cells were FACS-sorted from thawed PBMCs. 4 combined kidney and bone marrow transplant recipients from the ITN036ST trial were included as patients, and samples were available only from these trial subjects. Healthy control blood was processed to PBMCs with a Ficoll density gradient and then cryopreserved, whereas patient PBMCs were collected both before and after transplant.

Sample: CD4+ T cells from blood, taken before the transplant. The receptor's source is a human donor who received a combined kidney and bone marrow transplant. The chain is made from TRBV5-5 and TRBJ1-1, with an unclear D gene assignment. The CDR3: CASSLRIGRDTEAFF. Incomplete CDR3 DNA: TGTGCCAGCAGCTTGAGGATAGGGCGGGACACTGAA.